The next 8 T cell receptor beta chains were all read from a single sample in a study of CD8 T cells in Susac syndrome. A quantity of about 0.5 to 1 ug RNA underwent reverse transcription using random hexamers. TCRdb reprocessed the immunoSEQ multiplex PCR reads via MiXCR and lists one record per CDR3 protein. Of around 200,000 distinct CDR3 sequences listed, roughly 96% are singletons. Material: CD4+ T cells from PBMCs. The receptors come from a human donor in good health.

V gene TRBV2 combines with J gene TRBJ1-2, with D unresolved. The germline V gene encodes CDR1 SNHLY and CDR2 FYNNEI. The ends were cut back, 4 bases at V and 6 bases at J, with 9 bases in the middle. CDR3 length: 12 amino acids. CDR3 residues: CASSGGPNGYTF. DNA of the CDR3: TGTGCCAGCAGTGGTGGGCCCAATGGCTACACCTTC. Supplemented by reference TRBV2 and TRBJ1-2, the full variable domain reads EPEVTQTPSHQVTQMGQEVILRCVPISNHLYFYWYRQILGQKVEFLVSFYNNEISEKSEIFDDQFSVERPDGSNFTLKIRSTKLEDSAMYFCASSGGPNGYTFGSGTRLTVV.

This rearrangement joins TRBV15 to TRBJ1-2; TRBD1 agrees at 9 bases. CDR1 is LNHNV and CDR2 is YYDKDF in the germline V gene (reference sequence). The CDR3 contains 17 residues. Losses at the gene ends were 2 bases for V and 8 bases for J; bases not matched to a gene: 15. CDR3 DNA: TGTGCCACCAGCAGATCGGGACAGGGATTACCTTTTGGCGGCTACACCTTC. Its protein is CATSRSGQGLPFGGYTF.

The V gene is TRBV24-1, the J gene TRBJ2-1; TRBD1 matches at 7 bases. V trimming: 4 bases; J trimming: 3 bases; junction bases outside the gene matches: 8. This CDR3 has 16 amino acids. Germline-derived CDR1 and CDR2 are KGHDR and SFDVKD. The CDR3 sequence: CATSDPKGAFYNEQFF. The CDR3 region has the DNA TGTGCCACCAGTGACCCGAAGGGGGCATTCTACAATGAGCAGTTCTTC.

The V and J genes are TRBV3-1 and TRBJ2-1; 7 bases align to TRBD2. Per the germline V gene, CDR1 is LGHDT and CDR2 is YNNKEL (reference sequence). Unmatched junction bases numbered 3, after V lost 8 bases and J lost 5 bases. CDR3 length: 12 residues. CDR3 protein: CASGLGDNEQFF. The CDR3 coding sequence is TGTGCCAGCGGACTAGGAGACAATGAGCAGTTCTTC.

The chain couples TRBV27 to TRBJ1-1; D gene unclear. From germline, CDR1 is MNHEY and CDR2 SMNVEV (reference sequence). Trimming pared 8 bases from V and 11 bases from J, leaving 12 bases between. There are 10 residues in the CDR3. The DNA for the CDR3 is TGTGCCAGCTTGGACGGAAGGGCTTTCTTT. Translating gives CASLDGRAFF.

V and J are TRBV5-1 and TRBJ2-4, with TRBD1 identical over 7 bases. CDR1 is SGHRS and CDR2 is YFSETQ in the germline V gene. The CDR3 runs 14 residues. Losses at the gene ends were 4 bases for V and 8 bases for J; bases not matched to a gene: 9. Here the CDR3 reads CASSPQRGPDIQYF. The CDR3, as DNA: TGCGCCAGCAGCCCGCAGAGGGGGCCGGACATTCAGTACTTC.

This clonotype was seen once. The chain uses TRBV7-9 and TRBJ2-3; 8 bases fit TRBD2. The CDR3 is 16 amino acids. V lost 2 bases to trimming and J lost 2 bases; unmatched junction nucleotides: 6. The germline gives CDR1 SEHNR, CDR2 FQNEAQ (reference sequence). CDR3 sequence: CASSLPSSGYTDTQYF. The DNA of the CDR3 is TGTGCCAGCAGCTTACCCTCTAGCGGGTACACAGATACGCAGTATTTT. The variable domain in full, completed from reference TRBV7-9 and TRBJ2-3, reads DTGVSQNPRHKITKRGQNVTFRCDPISEHNRLYWYRQTLGQGPEFLTYFQNEAQLEKSRLLSDRFSAERPKGSFSTLEIQRTEQGDSAMYLCASSLPSSGYTDTQYFGPGTRLTVL.

The CDR3 sequence is CSERLNRGQGIHEQFF. In DNA form, the CDR3 reads TGCAGTGAACGTTTGAATCGGGGGCAGGGGATACATGAGCAGTTCTTC. The V gene is TRBV20-1, the J gene TRBJ2-1; D could derive from TRBD1 or TRBD2 (6 bases each). The CDR3 sequence is 16 residues long. From germline, CDR1 is DFQATT and CDR2 SNEGSKA (reference sequence). Trimming pared 7 bases from V and 8 bases from J, leaving 27 bases between.